This section outlines one T cell receptor beta chain sequence together with its context. The antigen is not known. This sample was taken from a study of blood T cells in healthy people across ages. Study-wide points: Donor CMV status, an unknown factor, possibly confounded changes in expanded clonotypes.

Through a sample-barcoded 5' primer and a J-beta primer mix, a second PCR was run for roughly 6 to 11 cycles. TCRdb redid the calling of the 5' RACE reads with MiXCR, one entry per CDR3 protein. The sample has 700,000 or so distinct CDR3 sequences; 40% to 50% are singletons. This TCR derives from a man of 80 years or more in good health. Sample: blood.

The CDR3 loop reads CASRPLSSWRLNEQFF. CDR3 in DNA: TGCGCCAGCCGTCCACTTTCTAGCTGGAGGCTCAATGAGCAGTTCTTC. The genes are TRBV5-1 and TRBJ2-1; D is perhaps TRBD2 (5 bases). The ends were cut back, 7 bases at V and 6 bases at J, with 23 bases in the middle. The V gene's germline CDR1 is SGHRS and CDR2 YFSETQ. The CDR3 spans 16 residues.